This T cell receptor (beta chain) was profiled in a study of blood T cells in healthy people across ages. The table lists this clonotype with a few counts. Its matching antigen is unknown. A minimum of 6 micrograms of total RNA was extracted per sample. Per germline, CDR1 DFQATT and CDR2 SNEGSKA (reference sequence). Germline trimming cut 1 base from V and 3 bases from J; bases unmatched to any gene: 0. There are 13 residues in the CDR3. Findings and limits, study-wide: The study found TCR beta diversity correlated strongly with naive T cell percentage. The recorded TCR beta diversity per million T cells decreased in a roughly linear manner with age.

With a J-beta primer mix and a sample-barcoded 5' primer, a second PCR ran about 7 to 12 cycles. Every cDNA molecule carried a tag from a template-switch adaptor bearing 12 random nucleotides. Using its own MiXCR run on the 5' RACE reads, TCRdb lists one record per CDR3 protein. The table shows approximately 690,000 distinct CDR3 sequences, with 40% to 45% occurring only once. The clonotype comes from an elderly man in good health. J is TRBJ1-1 and V is TRBV20-1, with 9 bases lining up with TRBD1. The sample was blood. CDR3 region: CSARGTGDTEAFF. The CDR3 DNA follows: TGCAGTGCTAGAGGGACAGGGGACACTGAAGCTTTCTTT.